This TCR beta chain stems from a study of human T cells and chemical hapten exposure. Overall study context: Alopecia areata, totalis or universalis affected patients, mainly female.

The CDR3 is made up of 12 amino acids. Time point given: patch test 1, 2 weeks after DPC sensitization. Documented treatment: therapeutic diphenylcyclopropenone sensitization with weekly scalp DPC. TCRdb itself ran the RACE reads through MiXCR, one entry per CDR3 protein. The data show around 380,000 distinct CDR3 sequences, with roughly 5% seen just once and 2% to 2.5% held by the top ten. This receptor was identified in a woman in her fifties or sixties with alopecia areata. Some clones in this sample may be carry-over from other donors' samples. Sequenced here: whole blood, sampled in connection with sensitization to the hapten diphenylcyclopropenone (DPC). The chain uses TRBV21-1 and TRBJ2-2. TRBV21-1 is recorded as a pseudogene. The CDR3 DNA is TGTGCCAACGCACAAGGCCGAGGGGAGCTGTTTTTT. Its translation: CANAQGRGELFF.